A selection of T cell receptor beta chains follows, all from one sample in a study of blood T cell repertoires in COVID-19. Using immunoSEQ multiplex PCR, the repertoire was profiled, and TCRdb retains in-frame clones only, with some absent. The sample has around 300,000 clones; 75% to 90% are singletons. The sample consisted of peripheral blood. The source is a woman aged 25-40 years with COVID-19, enrolled during active disease. Each CDR3 is given without its conserved first and last residue. The size of a clone is reported for some rows only, either as once, few or many, or as a class for expanded clones.

cdr3_aa: ASNIGETDTQY
cdr3_length: 11
j_call: TRBJ2-3
clone_size: -
v_call: TRBV9

cdr3_aa: ASSPRRAGDEQY
cdr3_length: 12
j_call: TRBJ2-7
clone_size: -
v_call: TRBV18

cdr3_aa: ASSMGQIGNYGYT
cdr3_length: 13
j_call: TRBJ1-2
clone_size: -
v_call: TRBV28

cdr3_aa: ASSEYWVGRASNEQF
cdr3_length: 15
j_call: TRBJ2-1
clone_size: -
v_call: TRBV25-1

cdr3_aa: SFSTGGDTEAF
cdr3_length: 11
j_call: TRBJ1-1
clone_size: few
v_call: TRBV29-1

cdr3_aa: ASSLDQTLSTEAF
cdr3_length: 13
j_call: TRBJ1-1
clone_size: -
v_call: TRBV7-2

cdr3_aa: ATSDFGGLDTEAF
cdr3_length: 13
j_call: TRBJ1-1
clone_size: -
v_call: TRBV24-1

cdr3_aa: SVTGKAGANVLT
cdr3_length: 12
j_call: TRBJ2-6
clone_size: -
v_call: TRBV29-1

cdr3_aa: ASSPRRQENTEAF
cdr3_length: 13
j_call: TRBJ1-1
clone_size: -
v_call: TRBV18

cdr3_aa: ASRGGNTGELF
cdr3_length: 11
j_call: TRBJ2-2
clone_size: -
v_call: TRBV2

cdr3_aa: ASRAGTGDHNEQF
cdr3_length: 13
j_call: TRBJ2-1
clone_size: few
v_call: TRBV2

cdr3_aa: ASSLGRTSTDTQY
cdr3_length: 13
j_call: TRBJ2-3
clone_size: -
v_call: TRBV5-1

cdr3_aa: ASSFGGETQY
cdr3_length: 10
j_call: TRBJ2-5
clone_size: once
v_call: TRBV12-3/TRBV12-4

cdr3_aa: SVDAPGWNEQF
cdr3_length: 11
j_call: TRBJ2-1
clone_size: -
v_call: TRBV29-1

cdr3_aa: ASSPSPDIQY
cdr3_length: 10
j_call: TRBJ2-4
clone_size: -
v_call: TRBV27

cdr3_aa: ASSQDGAGGTEQY
cdr3_length: 13
j_call: TRBJ2-7
clone_size: -
v_call: TRBV4-1

cdr3_aa: ASSYGGNTGELF
cdr3_length: 12
j_call: TRBJ2-2
clone_size: -
v_call: TRBV6-5

cdr3_aa: ASSRDIDYGYT
cdr3_length: 11
j_call: TRBJ1-2
clone_size: -
v_call: TRBV5-1

cdr3_aa: ASSLAVLGREYHGELF
cdr3_length: 16
j_call: TRBJ2-2
clone_size: -
v_call: TRBV5-4

cdr3_aa: ATQRDRVNEKLF
cdr3_length: 12
j_call: TRBJ1-4
clone_size: few
v_call: TRBV4-2

cdr3_aa: ASRTGGGHEQY
cdr3_length: 11
j_call: TRBJ2-7
clone_size: -
v_call: TRBV6-5

cdr3_aa: ASNDGRAYEQY
cdr3_length: 11
j_call: TRBJ2-7
clone_size: -
v_call: TRBV19

cdr3_aa: ASSISGVQPQH
cdr3_length: 11
j_call: TRBJ1-5
clone_size: -
v_call: TRBV19

cdr3_aa: AWGRAGQRNQPQH
cdr3_length: 13
j_call: TRBJ1-5
clone_size: -
v_call: TRBV30

cdr3_aa: ASSWDREYEQY
cdr3_length: 11
j_call: TRBJ2-7
clone_size: -
v_call: TRBV6-5

cdr3_aa: ASSLGLPHGRDNYGYT
cdr3_length: 16
j_call: TRBJ1-2
clone_size: once
v_call: TRBV5-1

cdr3_aa: ASSFGQGAGDTIY
cdr3_length: 13
j_call: TRBJ1-3
clone_size: -
v_call: TRBV7-2

cdr3_aa: ASSVGTSGRHSEQY
cdr3_length: 14
j_call: TRBJ2-7
clone_size: -
v_call: TRBV9

cdr3_aa: ASSLKLGGDRGTTNEKLF
cdr3_length: 18
j_call: TRBJ1-4
clone_size: -
v_call: TRBV5-1

cdr3_aa: SVLKAGLAGLEGGETQY
cdr3_length: 17
j_call: TRBJ2-5
clone_size: -
v_call: TRBV29-1

cdr3_aa: SASGETVIGNSPLH
cdr3_length: 14
j_call: TRBJ1-6
clone_size: -
v_call: TRBV20-1

cdr3_aa: ASSPRQGDSPLH
cdr3_length: 12
j_call: TRBJ1-6
clone_size: -
v_call: TRBV18

cdr3_aa: ASGLVRWLRPQVEGVKGNEQF
cdr3_length: 21
j_call: TRBJ2-1
clone_size: -
v_call: TRBV12-5

cdr3_aa: ASSKIPGQQPQH
cdr3_length: 12
j_call: TRBJ1-5
clone_size: -
v_call: TRBV27

cdr3_aa: ATSWVGGTEAF
cdr3_length: 11
j_call: TRBJ1-1
clone_size: -
v_call: TRBV15

cdr3_aa: ASSQVWEQGAAEAF
cdr3_length: 14
j_call: TRBJ1-1
clone_size: -
v_call: TRBV3-1/TRBV3-2

cdr3_aa: AWSVSPYTGELF
cdr3_length: 12
j_call: TRBJ2-2
clone_size: -
v_call: TRBV30

cdr3_aa: ASRGDSWDTQY
cdr3_length: 11
j_call: TRBJ2-3
clone_size: -
v_call: TRBV28

cdr3_aa: ASSLYSAGGGYEQY
cdr3_length: 14
j_call: TRBJ2-7
clone_size: -
v_call: TRBV27

cdr3_aa: ASSLAGRAQNEQF
cdr3_length: 13
j_call: TRBJ2-1
clone_size: -
v_call: TRBV5-1

cdr3_aa: ASSLVGQGSGYT
cdr3_length: 12
j_call: TRBJ1-2
clone_size: -
v_call: TRBV7-8

cdr3_aa: ASRKGQVNTEAF
cdr3_length: 12
j_call: TRBJ1-1
clone_size: -
v_call: TRBV6-1

cdr3_aa: ASSWTAGLAFYNERF
cdr3_length: 15
j_call: TRBJ2-1
clone_size: -
v_call: TRBV5-8